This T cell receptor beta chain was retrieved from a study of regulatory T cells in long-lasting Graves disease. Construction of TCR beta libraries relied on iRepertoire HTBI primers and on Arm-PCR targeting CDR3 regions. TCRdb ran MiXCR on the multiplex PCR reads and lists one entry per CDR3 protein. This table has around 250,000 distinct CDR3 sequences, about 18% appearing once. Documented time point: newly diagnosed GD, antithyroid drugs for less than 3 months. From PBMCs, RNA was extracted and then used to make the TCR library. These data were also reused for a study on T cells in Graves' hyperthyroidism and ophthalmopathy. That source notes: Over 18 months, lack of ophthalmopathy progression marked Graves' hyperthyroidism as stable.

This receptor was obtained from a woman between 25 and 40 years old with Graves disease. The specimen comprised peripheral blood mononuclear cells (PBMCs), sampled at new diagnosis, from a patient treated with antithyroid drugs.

CDR3 sequence (DNA): TGTGCCAGCGGTACTAGCGGGAAACAAGAGACCCAGTACTTC. As protein: CASGTSGKQETQYF. This chain joins TRBV6-1 and TRBJ2-5; the match to TRBD2 covers 10 bases. Germline lookup yields CDR1 MNHNS and CDR2 SASEGT. The J segment lost 2 bases and the V segment lost 8 bases, leaving 5 bases of the junction unmatched. This CDR3 spans 14 amino acids.